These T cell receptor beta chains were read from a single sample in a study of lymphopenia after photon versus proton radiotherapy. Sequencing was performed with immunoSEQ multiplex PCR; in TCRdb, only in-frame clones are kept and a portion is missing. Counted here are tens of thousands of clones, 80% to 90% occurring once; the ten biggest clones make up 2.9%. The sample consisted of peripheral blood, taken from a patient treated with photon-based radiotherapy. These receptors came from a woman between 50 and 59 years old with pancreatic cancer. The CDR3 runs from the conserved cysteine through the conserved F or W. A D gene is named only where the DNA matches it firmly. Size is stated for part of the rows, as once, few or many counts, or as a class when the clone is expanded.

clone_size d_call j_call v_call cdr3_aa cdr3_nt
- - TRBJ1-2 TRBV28 CASMIGRGNYGYTF TGTGCCAGCATGATAGGTCGGGGGAACTATGGCTACACCTTC
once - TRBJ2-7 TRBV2 CASKFSGVYEQYF TGTGCCAGCAAGTTCAGCGGAGTCTACGAGCAGTACTTC
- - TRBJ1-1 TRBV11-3 CASSLGGGWTEAFF TGTGCCAGCAGCTTAGGCGGCGGTTGGACTGAAGCTTTCTTT
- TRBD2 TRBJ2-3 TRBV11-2 CASTSGTGDTQYF TGTGCCAGCACAAGCGGGACTGGAGATACGCAGTATTTT
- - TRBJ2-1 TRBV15 CAAGTSAYNEQFF TGTGCTGCCGGGACGTCAGCCTACAATGAGCAGTTCTTC
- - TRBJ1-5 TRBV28 CASRTGGNQPQHF TGTGCCAGCAGGACGGGGGGTAATCAGCCCCAGCATTTT
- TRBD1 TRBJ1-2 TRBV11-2 CASSTRTGGGYGYTF TGTGCCAGCAGCACCCGGACAGGCGGGGGCTATGGCTACACCTTC
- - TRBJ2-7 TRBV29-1 CSGGQEVSEQYF TGCAGCGGGGGCCAGGAGGTCTCCGAGCAGTACTTC
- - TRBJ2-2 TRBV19 CASKGVAVYTGELFF TGTGCCAGTAAGGGGGTAGCGGTATATACCGGGGAGCTGTTTTTT
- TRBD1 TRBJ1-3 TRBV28 CASSPAGTGAGNTIYF TGTGCCAGCAGCCCCGCCGGGACAGGGGCTGGAAACACCATATATTTT
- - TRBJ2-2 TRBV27 CASSLTGSNTGELFF TGTGCCAGCAGTTTAACAGGGTCGAACACCGGGGAGCTGTTTTTT
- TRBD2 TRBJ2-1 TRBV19 CASSIDRLAGGLGHEQFF TGTGCCAGTAGTATAGATCGGCTAGCGGGAGGACTTGGCCATGAGCAGTTCTTC
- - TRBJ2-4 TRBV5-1 CASSSTQLSKNIQYF TGCGCCAGCAGCTCAACTCAGCTTTCCAAAAACATTCAGTACTTC
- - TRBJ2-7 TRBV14 CASSQVSGAGYTGQYF TGTGCCAGCAGCCAAGTGTCGGGGGCCGGCTATACGGGGCAGTACTTC
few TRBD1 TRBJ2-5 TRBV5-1 CASSGQGLRETQYF TGCGCCAGCAGCGGACAGGGCCTCCGAGAGACCCAGTACTTC
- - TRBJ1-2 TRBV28 CASSLRLDYGYTF TGTGCCAGCAGTTTAAGACTGGACTATGGCTACACCTTC
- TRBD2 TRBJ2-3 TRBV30 CAWRLAATDTQYF TGTGCCTGGAGGCTAGCGGCCACAGATACGCAGTATTTT